The entry below describes one T cell receptor beta chain. This clonotype was observed a single time. This receptor's antigen is unknown. Base-call qualities are not available, and no considerably larger clone is one nucleotide away. A single read offers scant evidence. The instrument was an Illumina MiSeq. For TCRbeta CDR3 amplification, the template was genomic DNA taken from the sorted T cell subsets. The TCRbeta CDR3 region was amplified by multiplex PCR using 30 forward and 13 reverse primers. After the PCR products were purified with AMPure XP beads, a second PCR of 25 cycles was run to add indices and adaptors. Before sequencing, libraries were gel-purified with the QIAquick Gel Extraction Kit. In the source study's methods: Paired-end reads were merged using FLASH and were aligned with IgBLAST to IMGT V, D and J germline references. Reads with below 70% alignment identity to germline references were discarded, leaving 9.5 million to 13 million reads study-wide. Following IMGT definitions, CDR3 boundaries, reading frame and productivity were assigned. Clones at or above 1% of reads were defined as highly-expanded clones, and diversity was measured by normalized Shannon entropy. Unpaired two-tailed t-tests were used to test group differences in Shannon entropy. The raw public reads went through TCRdb reprocessing: fastp at Q25, MiXCR clone calling, in-frame beta chains kept. Rows are combined by CDR3 protein, so each entry shows the most common genes and DNA. TCRdb's processing, not the study's, gives the V and J calls here. This sample lists a few hundred thousand distinct CDR3 sequences; roughly 50% were detected once. The ten most abundant clones make up around 15% of the sample.

This sample is drawn from a study of type 1 and type 2 diabetes patients (dated by TCRdb to between 2015 and 2016). Concerning the study at large: Recruited in China, the cohort was made up of 10 or so type 1 diabetes patients, a few type 2 diabetes patients and about six nondiabetic controls. For the type 1 diabetes patients, the type 2 diabetes patients acted as a disease comparison group. The study used high-throughput sequencing to profile TCRbeta repertoires and compare individuals with type 1 diabetes, type 2 diabetes and no diabetes. Similar V gene usage was observed when approximately 22-cycle and approximately 26-cycle amplification were compared, suggesting similar primer efficiencies and random PCR bias. The TCRbeta libraries underwent paired-end sequencing on Illumina HiSeq 2000 or MiSeq instruments. Across the study, CD4+ and CD8+ T cells were positively selected from PBMCs by means of CD4 or CD8 MicroBeads on MACS columns. A total of 15 million to 20 million paired-end reads were generated across the whole study. Overall results and qualifications from the work: High diversity was shown by type 2 diabetes repertoires, and the diversity was significantly greater than that of type 1 diabetes repertoires in both CD4+ and CD8+ T cells. Age and gender were not matched between study groups, possibly biasing interpretation. Because only a limited number of T2D and control samples were sequenced, some T1D-only HECs might also be present in more T2D or control samples. Type 2 diabetes and control samples had highly correlated V and J gene usage patterns, with the correlation between samples averaging roughly 0.97. Type 2 diabetes patients had few highly-expanded CD4+ clones (median one), and those clones made up a median approximately 4% of reads.

Per the germline V gene (reference sequence), PRHDT is the CDR1 and FYEKMQ is the CDR2. The CDR3, cysteine through phenylalanine, is 15 amino acids long. Only the CDR3 DNA is retained, 45 bases long and in frame from the first base. Between the V and J ends, shortened by 5 bases and 4 bases respectively, the junction contains 15 bases. All diabetic patients met standard classification criteria for type 1 or type 2 diabetes, with glucose and C-peptide assessed by WHO-recommended methods. Donors with other autoimmune diseases or infections within the previous four weeks were excluded. Approximately 9.8 milliliters of peripheral blood were drawn from each participant. LymphoPrep density separation was used to isolate PBMCs.

The sequence is built from TRBV13 and TRBJ2-1; no D segment can be confidently identified. Sequences were obtained from peripheral blood mononuclear cells (PBMCs). This TCR was recovered from a man between 18 and 29 years old with type 2 diabetes. The bases read TGTGCCAGCAGCGCTACCGTATCGTTATACAATGAGCAGTTCTTC. The resulting protein is CASSATVSLYNEQFF.